These 29 T cell receptor beta chains originate from one sample sequenced in a study of cytomegalovirus exposure and HLA in healthy donors. Amplification used 60 Vbeta primers and 13 Jbeta primers. The protocol was immunoSEQ multiplex PCR, while the TCRdb copy is restricted to in-frame clones and leaves out a portion. The sample includes 70,000 to 95,000 clones, about 83% seen only once; the top ten take around 6%. The sequencing sample was made of PBMCs. The receptors originated from a woman aged 18-29 years in good health and CMV-seropositive.

The chain links TRBV5-1 to TRBJ2-5; a weak D match, TRBD2 (5 bases). The CDR3 extends over 16 amino acids. Germline V CDR1 and CDR2: SGHRS, YFSETQ. Trimming cost V 0 bases and J 7 bases, with 19 bases left between them. In DNA form, the CDR3 reads TGCGCCAGCAGCTTGGATGGGGTAGCGCGGTTTGGGACCCAGTACTTC. This encodes CASSLDGVARFGTQYF.

The V call is TRBV11-2, the J call TRBJ1-6, with 10 bases aligning to TRBD1. Germline V CDR1 and CDR2: SGHAT, FQNNGV. Trimming at V came to 5 bases and at J to 14 bases, leaving 12 bases not matched to a gene. This CDR3 has 15 residues. DNA of the CDR3: TGTGCCAGCAGCCCAACGGACAGGGGGAAGGGGTCCCTCCACTTT. Protein product: CASSPTDRGKGSLHF.

This CDR3 is CASKPLSKGQEKLFF. CDR3 in DNA: TGTGCCAGCAAACCGCTATCGAAGGGACAGGAAAAACTGTTTTTT. This chain connects TRBV6-1 to TRBJ1-4, with 7 bases fitting TRBD1. Germline lookup yields CDR1 MNHNS and CDR2 SASEGT. V shed 7 bases, J shed 8 bases, and the junction held 13 bases outside the gene matches. This CDR3 has 15 residues.

The rearrangement joins TRBV25-1 to TRBJ2-5, with 10 bases fitting TRBD1. Trimming took 4 bases from V and 2 from J; bases not matched to a gene: 4. This CDR3 spans 15 amino acids. CDR1 MGHDK and CDR2 SYGVNS come from the germline V gene. CDR3 sequence: CASSVGQGGQETQYF. DNA for the CDR3: TGTGCCAGCAGTGTAGGACAGGGGGGGCAAGAGACCCAGTACTTC.

Only one count was recorded for this clone. The rearrangement uses TRBV6-5 and TRBJ2-7; tentative D call: TRBD2 (6 bases). CDR1 and CDR2 from the germline V gene are MNHEY and SVGAGI. The CDR3 spans 13 residues. The ends were cut back, 10 bases at V and 4 bases at J, with 17 bases in the middle. The CDR3 DNA follows: TGTGCCACTCACACTAGCAATAAGTACGAGCAGTACTTC. This sequence encodes CATHTSNKYEQYF.

This sequence joins TRBV10-3 and TRBJ2-5; D is perhaps TRBD1 (6 bases). The V gene's germline CDR1 is ENHRY and CDR2 SYGVKD. The CDR3 consists of 12 residues. V was pared by 4 bases and J by 11 bases, with 14 bases between. CDR3: CAISVTGWEQYF. Written as DNA, the CDR3 is TGTGCCATCAGTGTGACAGGTTGGGAGCAGTACTTC.

The genes are TRBV1 and TRBJ2-5; the table assigns TRBD2, which was not confirmed against the DNA. TRBV1 is listed as a pseudogene. The CDR3 has 18 residues. CDR3 sequence reads: CTSSQEASGGPKLETQYF. The CDR3 DNA follows: TGCACCAGCAGCCAAGAGGCTAGCGGGGGGCCGAAGTTAGAGACCCAGTACTTC.

The V gene is TRBV28, the J gene TRBJ2-6; D is possibly TRBD1 (5 bases). V was cut by 2 bases and J by 2 bases, with 7 bases left in between. The CDR3 is 15 amino acids. The germline V gene encodes CDR1 MDHEN and CDR2 SYDVKM. CDR3 in DNA: TGTGCCAGCAGTTTAGGGGCCCCTGGGGCCAACGTCCTGACTTTC. Translation gives CASSLGAPGANVLTF.

This clone came up many times. The chain has TRBV5-1 and TRBJ2-1; 8 nucleotides agree with TRBD2. Germline assignment: CDR1 SGHRS and CDR2 YFSETQ. The CDR3 has 15 amino acids. The ends lost 4 bases at V and 2 bases at J; junction bases unmatched: 5. CDR3: CASSLTSGPYNEQFF. The CDR3 DNA reads TGCGCCAGCAGCCTCACTAGCGGACCCTACAATGAGCAGTTCTTC. Complete variable domain (other parts from reference TRBV5-1 and TRBJ2-1): KAGVTQTPRYLIKTRGQQVTLSCSPISGHRSVSWYQQTPGQGLQFLFEYFSETQRNKGNFPGRFSGRQFSNSRSEMNVSTLELGDSALYLCASSLTSGPYNEQFFGPGTRLTVL.

The rearrangement uses TRBV12-5 and TRBJ1-2; tentatively, D is TRBD1 (5 bases). Per germline, CDR1 LGHNT and CDR2 FRNRAP. With 3 bases removed from V and 7 bases from J, the gap between germline ends came to 12 bases. The CDR3 contains 13 residues. CDR3 region: CASGLPPGIGYTF. CDR3 in DNA: TGTGCTAGTGGTTTACCCCCAGGGATTGGCTACACCTTC. Looking up the rest from reference TRBV12-5 and TRBJ1-2 gives the full variable domain: DARVTQTPRHKVTEMGQEVTMRCQPILGHNTVFWYRQTMMQGLELLAYFRNRAPLDDSGMPKDRFSAEMPDATLATLKIQPSEPRDSAVYFCASGLPPGIGYTFGSGTRLTVV.

The sample holds a few counts of this clone. The rearrangement links TRBV19 to TRBJ1-1, with D possibly being TRBD1 (6 bases). Germline V gives CDR1 LNHDA, CDR2 SQIVND (reference sequence). V dropped 5 bases and J dropped 0 bases, with 13 bases sitting between them. CDR3 length equals 15 residues. The CDR3 spells CASSSQGNMNTEAFF. The CDR3 DNA reads TGTGCCAGTAGTTCCCAGGGGAACATGAACACTGAAGCTTTCTTT. The full variable domain, rest sourced from reference TRBV19 and TRBJ1-1, is DGGITQSPKYLFRKEGQNVTLSCEQNLNHDAMYWYRQDPGQGLRLIYYSQIVNDFQKGDIAEGYSVSREKKESFPLTVTSAQKNPTAFYLCASSSQGNMNTEAFFGQGTRLTVV.

The DNA of the CDR3 is TGTGCCAGCAGTGCCAGACAGATCGGTCTCGCTGAAGCTTTCTTT. This translates into CASSARQIGLAEAFF. The rearrangement links TRBV2 to TRBJ1-1; D might be TRBD1 (5 bases). This CDR3 is 15 amino acids long. Germline V lookup: CDR1 SNHLY, CDR2 FYNNEI. With 4 bases removed from V and 6 bases from J, the gap between germline ends came to 18 bases.

This chain connects TRBV7-9 to TRBJ1-5, with D maybe TRBD1 (5 bases). The CDR3 is 13 amino acids. Trimming took off 8 bases at V and 7 bases at J, with 15 bases between the two ends. In germline, CDR1 is SEHNR, CDR2 FQNEAQ (reference sequence). As DNA, the CDR3 is TGTGCCAGCGCCTCCGGGGGTGGACAGCCCCAGCATTTT. Translated, it gives CASASGGGQPQHF.

The V call is TRBV7-8, the J call TRBJ2-7; D possibly corresponds to TRBD2 (6 bases). The CDR3 spans 15 residues. V dropped 6 bases and J dropped 4 bases, with 19 bases sitting between them. CDR1 and CDR2 from the germline V gene are SGHVS and FQNEAQ. CDR3 sequence (DNA): TGTGCCAGCAGTCCGGTGGGTGGGGGGAGGTACGAGCAGTACTTC. It translates to CASSPVGGGRYEQYF.

The chain uses TRBV30 and TRBJ2-5, with TRBD2 identical over 7 bases. CDR3 length equals 12 residues. Germline CDR1 and CDR2: GTSNPN and SVGIG (reference sequence). With 1 base clipped from V and 4 bases from J, the junction kept 0 bases outside the gene matches. DNA for the CDR3: TGTGCCTGGAGTGCGGGGGGAGAGACCCAGTACTTC. It is translated as CAWSAGGETQYF.

The chain uses TRBV7-3 and TRBJ1-1, with unresolved D. Germline V gene lookup returns CDR1 SGHTA and CDR2 FQGTGA. This CDR3 is built from 14 residues. V dropped 0 bases and J dropped 5 bases, with 10 bases sitting between them. The CDR3 bases are TGTGCCAGCAGCTTAACCGGGGTCGAGACTGAAGCTTTCTTT. As protein: CASSLTGVETEAFF.

The chain carries TRBV7-8 and TRBJ1-2; a weak D match, TRBD1 (6 bases). The CDR3 has 15 residues. Germline loops: CDR1 SGHVS, CDR2 FQNEAQ. The V and J ends lost 5 bases and 2 bases respectively, with 15 bases between them. The chain's CDR3 is CASSRGGQLNYGYTF. The CDR3 DNA reads TGTGCCAGCAGCCGCGGGGGCCAATTAAACTATGGCTACACCTTC.

Written as DNA, the CDR3 is TGCGCCAGCAGCTTGGCACTAGGGAACCAAGAGACCCAGTACTTC. Its translation: CASSLALGNQETQYF. The V and J genes are TRBV5-1 and TRBJ2-5; a weak D match, TRBD2 (5 bases). The CDR3 totals 15 residues. V was trimmed by 0 bases and J by 0 bases, leaving 9 bases between them. In germline, CDR1 is SGHRS, CDR2 YFSETQ.

V gene TRBV6-5 combines with J gene TRBJ2-5; D ambiguous. With 6 bases removed from V and 5 bases from J, the gap between germline ends came to 13 bases. The CDR3 contains 13 residues. Germline CDR1 and CDR2: MNHEY and SVGAGI. CDR3 sequence reads: CASRLLLGETQYF. The CDR3 nucleotides are TGTGCCAGCAGACTACTCCTTGGGGAGACCCAGTACTTC.

The rearrangement links TRBV9 to TRBJ2-1; tentative D call: TRBD2 (6 bases). Germline values: CDR1 SGDLS, CDR2 YYNGEE. This CDR3 has 17 amino acids. The V end was cut by 0 bases, the J end by 7 bases, with 20 bases between. CDR3 bases: TGTGCCAGCAGCGTAGCCCCTTCCGGGGGTTCCCGAAATGAGCAGTTCTTC. Encoded protein: CASSVAPSGGSRNEQFF.

J is TRBJ2-5 and V is TRBV6-1; D unresolved. V lost 8 bases and J 1 base, leaving 8 bases between the germline ends. The CDR3 covers 12 residues. Germline lookup yields CDR1 MNHNS and CDR2 SASEGT. The CDR3 spells CASRLRQETQYF. The CDR3 region has the DNA TGTGCCAGCCGACTCCGCCAAGAGACCCAGTACTTC.

As regards this clone: This could be a read error, since a much larger clone is one nucleotide away. This CDR3 reads CASSLGPNQPQHF. The CDR3, as DNA: TGTGCCAGCAGCTTAGGGCCGAATCAGCCCCAGCATTTT. J is TRBJ1-5 and V is TRBV7-9; D is unresolved. CDR3 length: 13 residues. The germline V and J ends were trimmed by 1 base and 4 bases, with 5 bases remaining between them. Germline V gene sequence: CDR1 SEHNR, CDR2 FQNEAQ (reference sequence).

This chain uses TRBV14 with TRBJ2-1; D gene uncertain. The germline V gene has CDR1 SGHDN and CDR2 FVKESK. The CDR3 has 14 residues. V lost 3 bases, J lost 3 bases, and 9 bases lay in between. The CDR3 DNA is TGTGCCAGCAGCCATCCGGGTTACTACAATGAGCAGTTCTTC. It specifies CASSHPGYYNEQFF.

This clone was seen only a few times. This rearrangement joins TRBV9 to TRBJ2-2, with D perhaps matching TRBD2 (7 bases). Germline CDR1 SGDLS, CDR2 YYNGEE. This CDR3 contains 14 residues. The ends were cut back, 4 bases at V and 6 bases at J, with 13 bases in the middle. The DNA for the CDR3 is TGTGCCAGCAGCATGGGGGGGCCGTCCGGGGAGCTGTTTTTT. Protein: CASSMGGPSGELFF.

About this clone itself: This sample includes further DNA sequences coding for the same CDR3. J is TRBJ1-2 and V is TRBV29-1; a possible D gene is TRBD1 (5 bases). The V gene lost 4 bases and the J gene lost 7 bases, with 16 bases spanning the gap. The CDR3 length is 13 residues. Germline values: CDR1 SQVTM, CDR2 ANQGSEA. The CDR3: CSVGSGDRIGYTF. The CDR3 DNA is TGCAGCGTTGGGTCGGGGGATAGGATTGGCTACACCTTC.

This clone showed up just once. The V and J genes are TRBV18 and TRBJ1-1; no reliable D call. Trimming left V 3 bases short and J 1 base short, with 6 bases between. The CDR3 has 13 amino acids. Per germline, CDR1 KGHSH and CDR2 LQKENI. The CDR3 reads CASSPEQNTEAFF. In nucleotides, the CDR3 is TGTGCCAGCTCACCCGAGCAGAACACTGAAGCTTTCTTT.

V is TRBV10-1 and J is TRBJ2-7; 8 nucleotides align to TRBD2. Germline values: CDR1 WNHNN, CDR2 SYGVQD (reference sequence). The CDR3 contains 15 residues. After removal of 0 bases from V and 1 base from J, the junction contained 2 bases not matched to a gene. DNA for the CDR3: TGCGCCAGCAGTGAGTCCCGGGGGGGGTCCTACGAGCAGTACTTC. Residues: CASSESRGGSYEQYF.

V is TRBV10-1 and J is TRBJ1-3; D is unresolved. The CDR3 totals 15 residues. In germline, CDR1 is WNHNN, CDR2 SYGVQD (reference sequence). V was trimmed by 3 bases and J by 3 bases, leaving 12 bases between them. Here the CDR3 reads CASSDGELSGNTIYF. DNA of the CDR3: TGCGCCAGCAGTGATGGGGAGTTGAGTGGAAACACCATATATTTT.

The rearrangement joins TRBV7-6 to TRBJ2-7; 15 nucleotides align to TRBD2. Germline V gene sequence: CDR1 SGHVS, CDR2 FNYEAQ. There are 17 residues in the CDR3. V shed 5 bases, J shed 2 bases, and the junction held 7 bases outside the gene matches. The CDR3 loop is CASSQGTSGRTPYEQYF. As DNA, the CDR3 is TGTGCCAGCAGCCAAGGGACTAGCGGGAGGACCCCCTACGAGCAGTACTTC.